This T cell receptor (beta chain) stems from a study of T cell changes during pregnancy in multiple sclerosis (dated by TCRdb to about 2019). About the full investigation: The study examined how the T cell repertoire changed over the course of pregnancy in women with multiple sclerosis.

This clone was recorded once. Its antigen is still unknown. Per-nucleotide qualities are absent, and no much larger clonotype sits a single base away. Counted from cysteine to phenylalanine, this CDR3 has 17 amino acids. Kept here is only the CDR3 DNA, which spans 51 bases and is read in frame from base 1. According to the germline V gene, CDR1 reads ENHRY and CDR2 reads SYGVKD. V is reduced by 4 bases and J by 7 bases, leaving a spacing of 22 bases between them. Libraries were prepared through the immunoSEQ multiplex PCR assay. TCRdb holds this immuneACCESS table with in-frame rearrangements only. Some clones are missing; in checked studies, unresolved V genes explain under half, and the rest has no known cause. The sample profile shows 35,000 to 50,000 clones; 80% to 90% of them were found once. The ten top clones hold roughly 1.2% of the sample.

The sequencing used CD4+ T cells from peripheral blood mononuclear cells, collected after pregnancy. The clonotype comes from a female donor with multiple sclerosis, enrolled in a pregnancy study. Here the chain combines TRBV10-3 and TRBJ2-2, and perhaps TRBD1 as D gene, on 6 matching bases. The CDR3 region: CAISVSTETGSSGELFF. The DNA is TGTGCCATCAGTGTTAGTACCGAAACAGGGTCTAGCGGGGAGCTGTTTTTT.